This TCR beta chain was recorded in a study of early T cells in non-severe SARS-CoV-2 infection. Unique molecular identifiers tagged individual cDNA molecules. TCRdb re-called the 5' RACE reads with MiXCR, one entry per CDR3 protein. This table holds about 48,000 distinct CDR3 sequences, about 9.2% found once. Comment on this clonotype: One end of the junction is discordant with germline, which a read error may explain.

The CDR3 sequence is 15 residues long. The germline CDR1 and CDR2 sequences are MNHNS and SASEGT. Sequenced sample: whole blood. This sequence originates from an adult who was a healthcare worker with PCR-confirmed SARS-CoV-2 infection or an uninfected control (not recorded which). The chain uses TRBV6-1 and TRBJ1-2; D call uncertain. CDR3 sequence reads: CAGSEALVPFVGYTF. In DNA, the CDR3 is TGTGCCGGCAGTGAAGCATTGGTCCCCTTCGTGGGCTACACCTTC.